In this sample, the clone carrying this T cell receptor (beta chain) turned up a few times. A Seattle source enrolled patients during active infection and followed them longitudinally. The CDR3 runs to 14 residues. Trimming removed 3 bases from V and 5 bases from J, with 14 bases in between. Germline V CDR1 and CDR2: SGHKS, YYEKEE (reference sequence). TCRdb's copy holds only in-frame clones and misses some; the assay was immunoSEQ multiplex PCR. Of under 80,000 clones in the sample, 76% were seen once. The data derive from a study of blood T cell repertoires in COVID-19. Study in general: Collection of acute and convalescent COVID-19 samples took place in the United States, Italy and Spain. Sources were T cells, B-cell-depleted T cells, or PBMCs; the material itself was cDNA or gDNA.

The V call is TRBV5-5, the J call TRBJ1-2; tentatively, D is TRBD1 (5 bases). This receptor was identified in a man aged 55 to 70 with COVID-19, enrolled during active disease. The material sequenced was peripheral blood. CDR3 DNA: TGTGCCAGCAGCTGGGCCGACGGGACTTATGGCTACACCTTC. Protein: CASSWADGTYGYTF.